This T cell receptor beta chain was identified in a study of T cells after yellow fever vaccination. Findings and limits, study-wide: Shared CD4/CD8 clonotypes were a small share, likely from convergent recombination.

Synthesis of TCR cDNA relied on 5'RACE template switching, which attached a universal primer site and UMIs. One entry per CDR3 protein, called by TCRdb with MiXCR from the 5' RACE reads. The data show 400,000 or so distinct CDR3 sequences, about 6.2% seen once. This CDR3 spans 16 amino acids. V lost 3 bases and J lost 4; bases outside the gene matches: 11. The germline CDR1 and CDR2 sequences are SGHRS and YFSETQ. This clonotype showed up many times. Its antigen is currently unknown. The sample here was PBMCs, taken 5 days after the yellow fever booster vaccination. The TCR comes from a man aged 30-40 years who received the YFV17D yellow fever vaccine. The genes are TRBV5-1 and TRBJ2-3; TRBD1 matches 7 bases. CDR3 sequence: CASSSPRDRKPDTQYF. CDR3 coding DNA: TGCGCCAGCAGCTCGCCCAGGGACAGAAAACCAGATACGCAGTATTTT.